The rows below give T cell receptor beta chains drawn from one sample of a study of blood T cell repertoires in COVID-19. The assay was immunoSEQ multiplex PCR, and TCRdb's table has in-frame clones only and misses some. The sample lists fewer than 120,000 clones, around 68% occurring once. Input material: peripheral blood. All receptors come from a woman aged 55-70 years with acute or convalescent COVID-19. Each CDR3 is given with its conserved first and last residue. Each record gives: V gene, D gene, clone size, J gene, CDR3 protein. The D gene is left open where the match is weak. Size values are once, few and many counts, or a class for expanded clones, and some rows have none.

TRBV24-1	-	-	TRBJ1-1	CATRGGRSNTEAFF
TRBV6-5	-	-	TRBJ2-5	CASSPLGAGQETQYF
TRBV13	TRBD1	-	TRBJ1-2	CASSSSPGQGASYGYTF
TRBV2	TRBD1	-	TRBJ2-7	CASSEQLIRQGYEQYF
TRBV30	-	-	TRBJ2-3	CAWSVGGFGDTQYF
TRBV6-5	-	-	TRBJ1-2	CASRSNSRSYTF
TRBV10-3	-	-	TRBJ2-2	CAISGEERGELFF
TRBV3-1/TRBV3-2	-	few	TRBJ1-2	CASSQGEGSFGYTF
TRBV7-2	-	few	TRBJ1-1	CASSPQSQANTEAFF
TRBV19	-	-	TRBJ1-5	CASSSQAGEGQPQHF
TRBV30	TRBD1	-	TRBJ1-5	CAWRSGTGGRQPQHF
TRBV5-1	-	-	TRBJ1-1	CASSPEVNTEAFF
TRBV5-1	-	-	TRBJ1-3	CASSLDLEPSSGNTIYF
TRBV5-1	TRBD1	-	TRBJ1-6	CASSFGQGGSPLHF
TRBV5-1	TRBD2	-	TRBJ2-2	CASSLKGLGTGELFF
TRBV7-9	-	-	TRBJ1-4	CASSWGGANEKLFF
TRBV27	-	-	TRBJ1-6	CASGRQNSPLHF
TRBV7-6	-	-	TRBJ2-7	CASSLAGGSYEQYF
TRBV4-3	-	-	TRBJ2-7	CASSQTRLYEQYF
TRBV6-5	-	few	TRBJ1-2	CASSYSIQGYGYTF
TRBV11-2	-	-	TRBJ1-1	CASSLDPGPGTEAFF
TRBV5-4	-	many	TRBJ2-3	CASSLGGAQGLSTDTQYF
TRBV5-1	-	-	TRBJ2-3	CASSLAPIAGTTDTQYF
TRBV7-9	-	few	TRBJ1-1	CASSLAEGRAFF
TRBV7-3	-	-	TRBJ2-2	CASSLLRNTGELFF
TRBV24-1	-	-	TRBJ1-1	CATSAKGAEAFF
TRBV7-2	-	-	TRBJ2-7	CASSLNRFEQYF
TRBV3-1/TRBV3-2	-	few	TRBJ1-4	CASSPLGAGLNEKLFF
TRBV3-1/TRBV3-2	TRBD2	-	TRBJ2-3	CASSQLAGDPNTQYF
TRBV20-1	-	-	TRBJ2-7	CSARCQGKYF
TRBV9	-	-	TRBJ1-3	CASSLLDGGRTGNTIYF
TRBV2	-	-	TRBJ2-7	CASSGSGSLGGEQYF
TRBV5-4	-	once	TRBJ2-7	CASSSDLALYEQYF
TRBV13	TRBD1	few	TRBJ1-1	CASRRQGGMTEAFF
TRBV7-2	TRBD1	-	TRBJ1-2	CASTLPGQVYGYTF
TRBV15	-	-	TRBJ2-7	CATSRDRGYEQYF